This T cell receptor beta chain was recovered during a study of blood T cells in healthy people across ages. Overall study findings and caveats: TCR beta diversity per million T cells fell roughly linearly with age. Versus aged donors, long-lived donors had higher diversity and more naive CD4+ cells.

This clonotype was detected a few times. Its target is not known. V was clipped by 0 bases and J by 15 bases, with 13 bases between them. The CDR3 is made up of 12 amino acids. Germline loops: CDR1 SGHRS, CDR2 YFSETQ. Every donor contributed 8 to 10 milliliters of peripheral blood by blood draw. Alongside a J-beta primer mix, a sample-barcoded 5' primer served in a second PCR lasting roughly 7 to 11 cycles. Every single cDNA molecule received a tag from a template-switch adaptor with 12 random nucleotides. TCRdb re-analysed the 5' RACE reads in MiXCR, keeping a single row per CDR3 protein. The table has roughly 2 million distinct CDR3 sequences, around 48% seen once.

Sequencing input: blood. The V and J genes are TRBV5-1 and TRBJ2-1; the D gene is possibly TRBD2 (6 bases). The sequence came from a woman aged 40 to 50 in good health. The CDR3 coding sequence is TGCGCCAGCAGCTTGGAGGAGGGATGGTGGTTCTTC. Translating gives CASSLEEGWWFF. The variable domain in full, completed from reference TRBV5-1 and TRBJ2-1, reads KAGVTQTPRYLIKTRGQQVTLSCSPISGHRSVSWYQQTPGQGLQFLFEYFSETQRNKGNFPGRFSGRQFSNSRSEMNVSTLELGDSALYLCASSLEEGWWFFGPGTRLTVL.